The next 12 T cell receptor beta chains were all read from a single sample in a study of blood T cell repertoires in COVID-19. Sequencing was performed with immunoSEQ multiplex PCR; in TCRdb, only in-frame clones are kept and a portion is missing. The table has 310,000 or so clones, 90% seen once. The sample taken for sequencing was PBMCs or T cells enriched from blood (not recorded which). Source of these receptors: a woman younger than 35 with acute COVID-19.

V usage is TRBV6-5 and J usage is TRBJ2-2, with D possibly matching TRBD2 (6 bases). The CDR3 has 15 amino acids. The V and J ends lost 3 bases and 6 bases respectively, with 14 bases between them. Germline V CDR1 and CDR2: MNHEY, SVGAGI. CDR3 DNA sequence: TGTGCCAGCAGTTATGAGGGCGGGGCACCCGGGGAGCTGTTTTTT. Translated: CASSYEGGAPGELFF.

The rearrangement joins TRBV3-1 (or the pseudogene TRBV3-2) to TRBJ2-7; 10 nucleotides agree with TRBD2. Germline trimming cut 4 bases from V and 4 bases from J; bases unmatched to any gene: 7. Germline V gene data show CDR1 as LGHDT and CDR2 as YNNKEL (reference sequence). This CDR3 comprises 15 residues. CDR3 amino acids: CASSLTASGGYEQYF. The CDR3 nucleotides read TGTGCCAGCAGCCTCACTGCTAGCGGGGGTTACGAGCAGTACTTC.

The rearrangement uses TRBV12-3 or TRBV12-4 and TRBJ2-7; no clear D gene. V was clipped by 6 bases and J by 4 bases, with 7 bases between them. CDR3 length: 11 residues. CDR3 in amino acids: CASSREYEQYF. For the CDR3, the DNA is TGTGCCAGCAGCCGAGAGTACGAGCAGTACTTC.

DNA for the CDR3: TGTGCCAGCAGTTTACAGGGGAGCGAGACCCAGTACTTC. This sequence encodes CASSLQGSETQYF. The chain employs TRBV28 and TRBJ2-5; D possibly corresponds to TRBD1 (6 bases). Germline V gene lookup returns CDR1 MDHEN and CDR2 SYDVKM. The CDR3 runs to 13 residues. Trimming shortened V by 2 bases and J by 5 bases, and 9 bases separated the two germline ends.

This chain connects TRBV19 to TRBJ1-5; 9 bases line up with TRBD1. Germline V lookup: CDR1 LNHDA, CDR2 SQIVND (reference sequence). The CDR3 is 15 amino acids. V lost 7 bases, J lost 0 bases, and 4 bases stayed unmatched. The CDR3 DNA reads as TGTGCCAGTATACAGGGGGCCTATAGCAATCAGCCCCAGCATTTT. This translates into CASIQGAYSNQPQHF.

The chain couples TRBV25-1 to TRBJ2-3; 10 bases agree with TRBD2. Germline CDR1 MGHDK, CDR2 SYGVNS. With 5 bases clipped from V and 1 base from J, the junction kept 6 bases outside the gene matches. The CDR3 length is 16 residues. The CDR3 nucleotides are TGTGCCAGCAGTTTGGCTAGCGGGAGCCGCACAGATACGCAGTATTTT. This gives the protein CASSLASGSRTDTQYF.

The CDR3 DNA reads as TGTGCCAGCAGCTTGCTGGGGGCGTTGGGCAATGAGCAGTTCTTC. As protein: CASSLLGALGNEQFF. The J gene is TRBJ2-1, the V gene TRBV5-6, with D perhaps matching TRBD1 (6 bases). Germline V gene data show CDR1 as SGHDT and CDR2 as YYEEEE. The CDR3 sequence is 15 residues long. V was clipped by 1 base and J by 6 bases, with 14 bases between them.

As to this clone: This sample includes further DNA sequences coding for the same CDR3. The chain employs TRBV10-1 and TRBJ1-1; D not certain. The germline V gene encodes CDR1 WNHNN and CDR2 SYGVQD (reference sequence). V lost 4 bases and J 1 base, leaving 4 bases between the germline ends. The CDR3 loop spans 12 amino acids. CDR3 sequence reads: CASSAGNTEAFF. The CDR3 DNA follows: TGCGCCAGCAGTGCAGGGAACACTGAAGCTTTCTTT.

The gene calls are TRBV5-4 and TRBJ1-6; no clear D. This CDR3 region has 14 residues. Germline V gives CDR1 SGHNT, CDR2 YYREEE (reference sequence). V gave up 0 bases and J gave up 5 bases, with 6 bases separating them. CDR3 in amino acids: CASSLERNNSPLHF. CDR3 DNA: TGTGCCAGCAGCTTGGAGCGGAATAATTCACCCCTCCACTTT.

The chain uses TRBV4-3 and TRBJ2-2; 7 nucleotides agree with TRBD2. The V segment lost 1 base and the J segment 4 bases; nucleotides outside the gene matches: 6. The CDR3 is made up of 16 amino acids. CDR1 is LGHNA, CDR2 YSLEER, per germline. This CDR3 is CASSQGAGVSTGELFF. DNA of the CDR3: TGCGCCAGCAGCCAAGGGGCGGGAGTGAGCACCGGGGAGCTGTTTTTT.

The V call is TRBV14, the J call TRBJ1-2; 9 bases are shared with TRBD1. The CDR3 sequence is 14 residues long. The germline gives CDR1 SGHDN, CDR2 FVKESK. The V gene end was trimmed by 2 bases and the J gene end by 6 bases; junction bases not matched to a gene: 4. Here the CDR3 reads CASSQSYRGHGYTF. In DNA, the CDR3 is TGTGCCAGCAGCCAATCTTACAGGGGGCATGGCTACACCTTC.

The chain carries TRBV5-8 and TRBJ2-5, with 11 positions matching TRBD2. CDR1 is SGHTS and CDR2 is YDEGEE in the germline V gene. V shed 4 bases, J shed 3 bases, and the junction held 5 bases outside the gene matches. CDR3 length: 15 amino acids. CDR3 nucleotide sequence: TGTGCCAGCAGCCCGGGACTAGCGGCCAAAGAGACCCAGTACTTC. This gives the protein CASSPGLAAKETQYF. Drawing the rest from reference TRBV5-8 and TRBJ2-5, the complete variable domain is EAGVTQSPTHLIKTRGQQATLRCSPISGHTSVYWYQQALGLGLQFLLWYDEGEERNRGNFPPRFSGRQFPNYSSELNVNALELEDSALYLCASSPGLAAKETQYFGPGTRLLVL.